Listed below are T cell receptor beta chains from one sample, sequenced in a study of blood T cell repertoires in COVID-19. The table came from immunoSEQ multiplex PCR; TCRdb's copy has only in-frame clones and leaves some out. The data contain about 170,000 clones, 80% to 90% of them seen just once; the ten biggest clones take up roughly 7.7%. The material sequenced was peripheral blood. The receptors were gathered from a man aged 40-49 years who had recovered from COVID-19. CDR3s include the opening cysteine and the closing phenylalanine or tryptophan. D genes are given only for firm matches. For some rows the clone size is stated as once, few or many, or as a class when expanded; others skip it.

v_gene,d_gene,abundance,j_gene,CDR3aa,CDR3nt
TRBV6-5,TRBD1,NA,TRBJ1-2,CASSQQGAVGYTF,TGTGCCAGCAGTCAACAGGGGGCCGTTGGCTACACCTTC
TRBV4-3,TRBD2,NA,TRBJ2-7,CASSQGTSGLPYF,TGCGCCAGCAGCCAAGGGACTAGCGGGCTCCCGTACTTC
TRBV4-3,NA,few,TRBJ1-5,CASSQDLPGLWPQHF,TGCGCCAGCAGCCAAGATCTGCCAGGCCTATGGCCCCAGCATTTT
TRBV27,TRBD1,NA,TRBJ2-1,CASTPGQGAGEQFF,TGTGCCAGCACCCCGGGACAGGGGGCGGGTGAGCAGTTCTTC
TRBV30,TRBD2,NA,TRBJ2-7,CAWSVRRGSRMYEQYF,TGTGCCTGGAGTGTACGACGCGGGAGTCGAATGTACGAGCAGTACTTC
TRBV6-2/TRBV6-3,TRBD1,NA,TRBJ2-7,CASSAGQGISYEQYF,TGTGCCAGCAGTGCGGGACAGGGGATCTCCTACGAGCAGTACTTC
TRBV6-2/TRBV6-3,TRBD1,NA,TRBJ1-2,CASSSGQGARLYGYTF,TGTGCCAGCAGTTCCGGGCAGGGGGCCAGGCTTTATGGCTACACCTTC
TRBV7-2,NA,NA,TRBJ2-4,CASSRLMGGPENIQYF,TGTGCCAGCAGCCGTCTTATGGGGGGTCCAGAAAACATTCAGTACTTC
TRBV7-2,TRBD1,NA,TRBJ1-1,CASSLAGPGQGTEAFF,TGTGCCAGCAGCTTAGCGGGGCCGGGACAGGGAACTGAAGCTTTCTTT
TRBV24-1,NA,NA,TRBJ2-3,CATRTEGGADTQYF,TGTGCCACCAGGACCGAAGGGGGTGCAGATACGCAGTATTTT
TRBV7-9,NA,NA,TRBJ2-7,CASSLALGGEQYF,TGTGCCAGCAGCTTAGCACTCGGCGGCGAGCAGTACTTC